This is a list of T cell receptor beta chains from one sample in a study of shared clonotypes between healthy human individuals. The protocol was immunoSEQ multiplex PCR, while the TCRdb copy is restricted to in-frame clones and leaves out a portion. Here the sample spans some 2,100,000 clones, more than 85% being singletons. The sequenced material came from naive CD8+ T cells from PBMCs. These receptors were collected from a man aged 18 to 30 in good health. Some clones in this sample may be carry-over from other donors' samples. CDR3s include the opening cysteine and the closing phenylalanine or tryptophan. Each record gives: J gene, CDR3 length, D gene, V gene, clone size, CDR3 DNA, CDR3 protein. The D gene is left open where the match is weak. Size values are once, few and many counts, or a class for expanded clones, and some rows have none.

TRBJ1-4 | 15 | NA | TRBV5-1 | NA | TGCGCCAGCAGCTTGGACAGGGCGACTAATGAAAAACTGTTTTTT | CASSLDRATNEKLFF
TRBJ2-2 | 21 | TRBD2 | TRBV28 | once | TGTGCCAGCAGTTTCTGGGGACTAGCGGGTACGTCGAGAATTGACACCGGGGAGCTGTTTTTT | CASSFWGLAGTSRIDTGELFF
TRBJ1-1 | 12 | NA | TRBV10-3 | NA | TGTGCCATCAGTGAGGGGGTCACTGAAGCTTTCTTT | CAISEGVTEAFF
TRBJ2-1 | 14 | NA | TRBV6-6 | NA | TGTGCCAGCAGTTACCACGGGAGACCGAATGAGCAGTTCTTC | CASSYHGRPNEQFF
TRBJ1-5 | 9 | NA | TRBV6-1 | NA | TGTGCCATCTGGAGGCCCCAGCATTTT | CAIWRPQHF
TRBJ1-2 | 17 | NA | TRBV13 | NA | TGTGCCAGCAGCTTAGTGGGAACCGGGGACCCATACTATGGCTACACCTTC | CASSLVGTGDPYYGYTF
TRBJ2-7 | 14 | NA | TRBV10-1 | NA | TGCGCCAGCAGTGAAGGCAGGATACCTACCGAGCAGTACTTC | CASSEGRIPTEQYF
TRBJ2-5 | 16 | NA | TRBV7-9 | NA | TGTGCCAGCAGCTCCCGACAGGAACCGTACCAAGAGACCCAGTACTTC | CASSSRQEPYQETQYF
TRBJ1-1 | 15 | NA | TRBV5-6 | NA | TGTGCCAGCAGCTTTAACACACTGATGAACACTGAAGCTTTCTTT | CASSFNTLMNTEAFF
TRBJ2-7 | 15 | TRBD2 | TRBV15 | NA | TGTGCCACCAGCCCCTCCGAGGGACTAGCCTACGAGCAGTACTTC | CATSPSEGLAYEQYF